Following are 25 T cell receptor beta chains from one sample sequenced in a study of response to subunit inactivated influenza vaccine. MiXCR, run by TCRdb on the RT-PCR reads, gives a single entry per CDR3 protein. The repertoire consists of about 500,000 distinct CDR3 sequences, with approximately 13% occurring once and the leading ten covering around 13%. The sequencing here drew on PBMCs from blood, taken 45 days after vaccination. The receptor set was obtained from a man in his fifties who received an inactivated influenza vaccine.

The chain is built from TRBV12-3 or TRBV12-4 and TRBJ1-5; D uncertain. V was pared by 2 bases and J by 11 bases, with 13 bases between. The CDR3 is made up of 13 amino acids. CDR3 DNA sequence: TGTGCCAGCAGTTTAAGGCAGTCAGGAACCCAGCATTTT. It yields the protein CASSLRQSGTQHF.

This chain uses TRBV7-9 with TRBJ1-2; possible D gene TRBD1, 5 bases. The CDR3 covers 13 residues. The V end lost 6 bases, the J end lost 4 bases, and 12 bases lay between the germline ends. Germline loops: CDR1 SEHNR, CDR2 FQNEAQ (reference sequence). This CDR3 reads CASRDQGFYGYTF. The CDR3 coding sequence is TGTGCCAGCAGGGACCAGGGTTTCTATGGCTACACCTTC. The full variable domain, in which reference TRBV7-9 and TRBJ1-2 provide the parts outside the CDR3, is DTGVSQNPRHKITKRGQNVTFRCDPISEHNRLYWYRQTLGQGPEFLTYFQNEAQLEKSRLLSDRFSAERPKGSFSTLEIQRTEQGDSAMYLCASRDQGFYGYTFGSGTRLTVV.

The V gene is TRBV4-3, the J gene TRBJ2-7; 10 bases are a match to TRBD2. Germline values: CDR1 LGHNA, CDR2 YSLEER. V was pared by 0 bases and J by 4 bases, with 6 bases of the junction left unmatched. The CDR3 totals 16 residues. The CDR3 DNA sequence: TGCGCCAGCAGCCAAGATGCTAGCGGGGGAGCTTACGAGCAGTACTTC. It translates to CASSQDASGGAYEQYF.

In its sample, this clonotype was seen a few times. The chain uses TRBV20-1 and TRBJ2-7; TRBD1 matches 9 bases. The V segment lost 4 bases and the J segment 6 bases; nucleotides outside the gene matches: 7. The length of the CDR3 is 13 residues. The germline gives CDR1 DFQATT, CDR2 SNEGSKA (reference sequence). The CDR3 protein is CSANKPGQGEQYF. CDR3 sequence (DNA): TGCAGTGCTAATAAACCGGGACAGGGCGAGCAGTACTTC.

This clonotype was seen a few times. This CDR3 is CASSLVWSETQYF. The CDR3 nucleotides are TGTGCCAGCAGTTTAGTGTGGTCCGAGACCCAGTACTTC. The gene calls are TRBV12-3 or TRBV12-4 and TRBJ2-5; D is unresolved. V was clipped by 1 base and J by 5 bases, with 8 bases between them. The CDR3 covers 13 residues.

This clonotype was seen a few times. The DNA for the CDR3 is TGCAGCGTTGTGGGGGCAGGAGGAACCGCCTACGAGCAGTACTTC. Its protein product is CSVVGAGGTAYEQYF. V usage is TRBV29-1 and J usage is TRBJ2-7; TRBD1 is a possible D gene (6 bases). The germline gives CDR1 SQVTM, CDR2 ANQGSEA. CDR3 length equals 15 residues. Trimming pared 4 bases from V and 2 bases from J, leaving 18 bases between.

The chain employs TRBV15 and TRBJ2-3, with 10 bases lining up with TRBD2. The CDR3 runs 17 residues. Per the germline V gene, CDR1 is LNHNV and CDR2 is YYDKDF (reference sequence). After removal of 4 bases from V and 2 bases from J, the junction contained 9 bases not matched to a gene. Written as DNA, the CDR3 is TGTGCCACCAGCACCTATCCCGGGACTAGCGTCACAGATACGCAGTATTTT. The encoded protein is CATSTYPGTSVTDTQYF.

There are a few counts of this clonotype. This rearrangement joins TRBV27 to TRBJ2-4; TRBD1 matches 9 bases. From germline, CDR1 is MNHEY and CDR2 SMNVEV (reference sequence). The length of the CDR3 is 17 residues. V shed 2 bases and J 3 bases; nucleotides not matched to a gene: 8. This chain's CDR3 is CASSLGGQGSLKNIQYF. The CDR3 coding sequence is TGTGCCAGCAGTTTAGGTGGACAGGGGTCTCTCAAAAACATTCAGTACTTC.

This clonotype appeared many times. The V call is TRBV7-2, the J call TRBJ2-1; 7 positions agree with TRBD1. The CDR3 sequence is 15 residues long. V lost 7 bases and J lost 0; bases outside the gene matches: 6. CDR1 is SGHTA, CDR2 FQGNSA, per germline. CDR3 sequence (DNA): TGTGCCAGCACTGTTCAGGGGGACTCCTACAATGAGCAGTTCTTC. As protein: CASTVQGDSYNEQFF.

CDR3 sequence (DNA): TGTGCCAGCTCACACGCTGACAGCGGGAGAGTCACCGGGGAGCTGTTTTTT. Protein sequence: CASSHADSGRVTGELFF. The chain is built from TRBV18 and TRBJ2-2, with 8 bases fitting TRBD2. Germline loops: CDR1 KGHSH, CDR2 LQKENI. The V segment lost 4 bases and the J segment 4 bases; nucleotides outside the gene matches: 11. The CDR3 covers 17 residues.

This clonotype was detected many times. V is TRBV12-3 or TRBV12-4 and J is TRBJ2-1; 9 bases match TRBD2. Losses at the gene ends were 5 bases for V and 0 bases for J; bases not matched to a gene: 8. This CDR3 is 17 amino acids long. CDR3 bases: TGTGCCAGCAGTCACGGCGGGAGGGGAAGCTCCTACAATGAGCAGTTCTTC. Translation gives CASSHGGRGSSYNEQFF.

The chain is built from TRBV7-3 and TRBJ2-3; no clear D. Germline V CDR1 and CDR2: SGHTA, FQGTGA. The CDR3 sequence is 13 residues long. Trimming stripped 3 bases from V and 6 bases from J, with 10 bases between. In nucleotides, the CDR3 is TGTGCCAGCAGCTTTGTGGCCGGGGATACGCAGTATTTT. Its translation is CASSFVAGDTQYF. Looking up the rest from reference TRBV7-3 and TRBJ2-3 gives the full variable domain: GAGVSQTPSNKVTEKGKYVELRCDPISGHTALYWYRQSLGQGPEFLIYFQGTGAADDSGLPNDRFFAVRPEGSVSTLKIQRTERGDSAVYLCASSFVAGDTQYFGPGTRLTVL.

There are a few counts of this clonotype. The rearrangement uses TRBV5-1 and TRBJ1-1; 7 nucleotides line up with TRBD1. The CDR3 covers 15 residues. From germline, CDR1 is SGHRS and CDR2 YFSETQ. The V segment lost 3 bases and the J segment 1 base; nucleotides outside the gene matches: 6. CDR3 nucleotide sequence: TGCGCCAGCAGCTGGCGACAGGGCCAGAACACTGAAGCTTTCTTT. It is translated as CASSWRQGQNTEAFF.

The chain joins TRBV4-2 to TRBJ1-2; TRBD1 matches 10 bases. V shed 4 bases, J shed 4 bases, and the junction held 3 bases outside the gene matches. The CDR3 contains 14 residues. Per the germline V gene, CDR1 is LGHNA and CDR2 is YNFKEQ. The CDR3 protein is CASSPDRGGYGYTF. In DNA, the CDR3 is TGTGCCAGCAGCCCGGACAGGGGGGGCTATGGCTACACCTTC.

This chain joins TRBV25-1 and TRBJ2-1; 8 bases align to TRBD1. Germline V gene sequence: CDR1 MGHDK, CDR2 SYGVNS. The CDR3 contains 17 residues. Trimming took 0 bases from V and 5 from J; bases not matched to a gene: 9. In nucleotides, the CDR3 is TGTGCCAGCAGTGAATATGTCTCAGGGGGCAGGGACAATGAGCAGTTCTTC. As protein: CASSEYVSGGRDNEQFF.

In its sample, this clonotype was seen many times. V usage is TRBV5-1 and J usage is TRBJ2-2, with 7 bases that match TRBD2. Germline CDR1 and CDR2: SGHRS and YFSETQ. J gave up 2 bases and V 1 base, and 5 bases lay outside the gene matches. CDR3 length: 16 residues. The CDR3 spells CASSLSAGANTGELFF. The CDR3, as DNA: TGCGCCAGCAGCTTGTCTGCGGGAGCAAACACCGGGGAGCTGTTTTTT.

This clonotype was observed a few times. V gene TRBV15 combines with J gene TRBJ2-7; D possibly corresponds to TRBD2 (6 bases). V shed 2 bases and J shed 3 bases, with 17 bases lying between them. This CDR3 spans 16 amino acids. Germline values: CDR1 LNHNV, CDR2 YYDKDF (reference sequence). The CDR3 DNA follows: TGTGCCACCAGCAGATCCGACGGGGGATTCCTCTACGAGCAGTACTTC. This codes for CATSRSDGGFLYEQYF.

This clonotype has only a few counts. This chain joins TRBV7-9 and TRBJ2-3, with TRBD2 matching over 8 bases. Germline V CDR1 and CDR2: SEHNR, FQNEAQ (reference sequence). The CDR3 totals 15 residues. Losses at the gene ends were 0 bases for V and 5 bases for J; bases not matched to a gene: 4. The CDR3 spells CASSLASAGGDTQYF. The CDR3 region has the DNA TGTGCCAGCAGCTTAGCGTCGGCGGGGGGAGATACGCAGTATTTT.

This clonotype was seen many times. The V gene is TRBV24-1, the J gene TRBJ2-2; perhaps TRBD2 as D (5 bases). The CDR3 is 22 residues long. Between the trimmed V and J ends, which lost 6 bases and 0 bases, there was a span of 31 bases. The germline V gene has CDR1 KGHDR and CDR2 SFDVKD. CDR3 nucleotide sequence: TGTGCCACCAGTTCGGGGTTTAGCTTGGGTTTTCTCGGCAGGCCGAACACCGGGGAGCTGTTTTTT. It is translated as CATSSGFSLGFLGRPNTGELFF.

This sequence joins TRBV4-3 and TRBJ2-5, with 9 bases aligning to TRBD2. CDR1 is LGHNA, CDR2 YSLEER, per germline. Germline trimming cut 0 bases from V and 2 bases from J; bases unmatched to any gene: 4. The CDR3 is made up of 16 amino acids. The CDR3 spells CASSQDGSGGQETQYF. The CDR3 coding sequence is TGCGCCAGCAGCCAAGATGGTAGCGGGGGACAAGAGACCCAGTACTTC.

The chain is built from TRBV12-3 or TRBV12-4 and TRBJ1-1; D ambiguous. Deletions cut 7 bases from V and 0 bases from J, with 12 bases between. This CDR3 spans 14 amino acids. This chain's CDR3 is CASTIGRMNTEAFF. The CDR3 coding sequence is TGTGCCAGCACAATAGGACGGATGAACACTGAAGCTTTCTTT.

The chain joins TRBV6-2 or TRBV6-3 to TRBJ2-5; 7 bases match TRBD2. Germline CDR1 reads MNHEY; CDR2 reads SVGEGT. The V and J ends lost 5 bases and 4 bases, in that order; junction bases with no gene match: 4. The CDR3 sequence is 13 residues long. The CDR3 region has the DNA TGTGCCAGCAGTATCAGCGGGGTAGAGACCCAGTACTTC. Translated, it gives CASSISGVETQYF.

This clonotype came up a few times. V usage is TRBV6-8 and J usage is TRBJ2-1; 12 bases map to TRBD2. V lost 2 bases and J lost 5; bases outside the gene matches: 4. The CDR3 is 16 amino acids. CDR1 is MNHGY and CDR2 is SAAAGT in the germline V gene. The DNA for the CDR3 is TGTGCCAGCAGTTACGTCCCTAGCGGGAGGGACAATGAGCAGTTCTTC. Its protein product is CASSYVPSGRDNEQFF.

The rearrangement joins TRBV7-2 to TRBJ2-7; tentatively, D is TRBD1 (5 bases). Between the trimmed V and J ends, which lost 0 bases and 0 bases, there was a span of 12 bases. From germline, CDR1 is SGHTA and CDR2 FQGNSA. The CDR3 runs 16 residues. In nucleotides, the CDR3 is TGTGCCAGCAGCTTAGCCTTGGGGCTGTCCTCCTACGAGCAGTACTTC. Encoded protein: CASSLALGLSSYEQYF.

The chain uses TRBV11-2 and TRBJ1-5; no definite D call. The CDR3 has 13 residues. The V gene's germline CDR1 is SGHAT and CDR2 FQNNGV. Trimming pared 7 bases from V and 4 bases from J, leaving 11 bases between. Here the CDR3 reads CASTPSGNQPQHF. In DNA, the CDR3 is TGTGCCAGCACCCCGTCGGGGAATCAGCCCCAGCATTTT.